This note documents a single T cell receptor beta chain sequence. Its antigen target is currently unknown. No base quality information exists; no much larger clone differs at one position. Library construction relied on 5' RACE. A PCR using KAPA HiFi with TCRalpha or TCRbeta constant-region primers and a P20EA primer was followed by a nested second PCR with CA2 or CB2. Amplification of TCR genes was performed by unbiased adaptor ligation RT-PCR, in which reverse transcription was carried out with Superscript III and a polyT18-containing BSL-18E primer. Once second-strand synthesis and blunting were done, the P10EA/P20EA adaptor was ligated onto the 5' end of the cDNA, and NotI digestion came next. Both the first and second PCRs consisted of 20 to 25 cycles of 98 degrees C for 20 s, 65 degrees C for 30 s and 72 degrees C for 1 min. Amplicons were indexed with the Nextera XT Index kit v2 Set A, pooled in equimolar amounts and quantified on a Qubit 2.0 Fluorometer. For sequencing, the Illumina MiSeq platform generated 2x300 bp paired-end reads. Concerning the study's data processing: V and J genes were assigned to reads on the basis of highest identity to IMGT reference sequences using Repertoire Genesis software ver.1.0. CDR3 was defined as the region from Cys104 to Phe118 plus Gly119 and was translated, and unique sequence reads were defined by distinct V, J and CDR3 amino acids. Shared V|J combinations were selected as significant in both a Fisher's exact test in edgeR and a Mann Whitney U test. After singletons were removed and 500 repertoire combinations were bootstrapped, the repertoire dissimilarity index was calculated using the R rdi package. TCRdb trimmed the raw reads at Q25, called clones with MiXCR and kept productive beta chains. Each CDR3 protein appears once, grouped with its most common genes and DNA. The V and J calls here are based on TCRdb, not the publication. The sample table holds around 5,200 distinct CDR3 sequences, of which around a fifth were seen once. Around 30% of the sample is taken by the ten largest.

This sample is drawn from a study of esophageal squamous cell carcinoma tumors (dated by TCRdb to about 2021). With respect to the entire study: Patients were split into immuno relation high and low groups by principal component analysis with K-means clustering of immunohistochemical T-cell and checkpoint marker values. The approximately 9 cases yielded 1,671,742 total TCRalpha reads and 1 million to 1.4 million total TCRbeta reads, of which about 30,000 and 38,000, respectively, were unique. The goal of the study was to evaluate both the diversity of the TCR repertoire and the shared TCR repertoires of T cells inside the tumor environment of esophageal squamous cell carcinoma. The wider cohort comprised 50 to 55 surgically treated esophageal squamous cell carcinoma patients in Japan, with approximately 21 high and 30 or so low immuno relation cases. TCR sequencing covered 10 patients: five randomly selected high immuno relation cases and five background-matched low immuno relation cases.

CDR1 and CDR2, per the germline V gene, are SQVTM and ANQGSEA. V and J lose 3 bases and 6 bases, and a span of 14 bases separates them. The CDR3 has 13 amino acids, counting the end cysteine and phenylalanine. The retained sequence is limited to the CDR3, 39 bases, with the frame set at the first base. Patients who received neoadjuvant chemotherapy or who lacked clinical information were excluded from enrollment. The TCR-sequenced cases shown were male, and subtotal esophagectomy with 2- or 3-field lymphadenectomy was performed in the TCR-sequenced cases shown. RNA was isolated from bulk tumor tissue sections using a Qiagen AllPrep kit, and no T-cell sorting was performed. Small sections of surgically resected tumor tissue were stored in RNAlater reagent at -80°C until RNA extraction. What the study reported, not specific to this receptor: Because TCRalpha and TCRbeta chains were sequenced separately, chain pairing and recognized antigens remained unknown. Because TCRalphabeta repertoire variation was large, shared V|J recombination candidates may have been selected by chance. TCR repertoire analysis included only a few cases, and CDR3 clonotype-level investigation was not performed. Twenty-seven TRAV|TRAJ and 20 to 25 TRBV|TRBJ combinations appeared shared among high immuno relation cases, including TRAV13-1|TRAJ22 and TRBV7-9|TRBJ2-7. The high and low immuno relation groups did not differ in total TCR repertoire counts, but the high immuno relation group had more significant repertoire counts. In three of the 10 cases, a single TCRalpha VJ recombination dominated, and TCRalpha diversity seemed to be reduced.

The chain is assembled from TRBV29-1 and TRBJ2-5; TRBD2 is perhaps the D gene, given 6 matching bases. What was sequenced was tumor tissue. The sequence was obtained from a man aged 45 to 85 with esophageal squamous cell carcinoma. The nucleotide sequence is given as TGCAGCGTTGATCGGCAGGGAGGAAAGACCCAGTACTTC. The resulting protein is CSVDRQGGKTQYF.